This TCR beta chain was found in a study of early T cells in non-severe SARS-CoV-2 infection. Study summary: Chains were not paired, and sequencing was done on bulk RNA from unsorted whole blood.

The ends were cut back, 1 base at V and 2 bases at J, with 9 bases in the middle. Germline CDR1 is SGHAT and CDR2 is FQNNGV. The CDR3 is 14 amino acids. This clonotype came up many times. Its target is unknown. Findings of the study overall: Reliance on VDJdb matching favored anti-spike CD8 responses; private and CD4 specificities were missed.

Individual cDNA molecules received unique molecular identifiers during library preparation. TCRdb re-called the 5' RACE reads with MiXCR, one entry per CDR3 protein. The sample records 20,000 to 25,000 distinct CDR3 sequences, just under 4.5% being singletons. Sequenced input: whole blood. The origin of this receptor is an adult who was a healthcare worker with PCR-confirmed SARS-CoV-2 infection or an uninfected control (not recorded which). The chain is built from TRBV11-2 and TRBJ2-7; D may be TRBD2 (6 bases). The CDR3 sequence is CASSLGGGTYEQYF. The CDR3 nucleotides are TGTGCCAGCAGCTTAGGGGGAGGAACCTACGAGCAGTACTTC. The complete variable domain, with remaining parts taken from reference TRBV11-2 and TRBJ2-7, reads EAGVAQSPRYKIIEKRQSVAFWCNPISGHATLYWYQQILGQGPKLLIQFQNNGVVDDSQLPKDRFSAERLKGVDSTLKIQPAKLEDSAVYLCASSLGGGTYEQYFGPGTRLTVT.